This record covers a single T cell receptor beta chain. The antigen is undetermined. Constant-region reverse primers amplified full-length variable regions, followed by semi-nested Nested Universal Primer A PCR. TCRdb used MiXCR to reprocess the 5' RACE reads, holding one entry per CDR3 protein. In the table there are about 62,000 distinct CDR3 sequences, 25% to 35% of which are singletons. Study-level points and caveats: Tumor Treg TCRs overlapped most with tumor naive CD4+ cells.

Naive CD4+ T cells were purified with Tregs depleted by CD25. The material sequenced was tumor-infiltrating naive CD4+ T cells sorted from the breast tumor. Subset: naive CD4+ T cells, CD4+CD45RA+CD25-. The receptor was isolated from a female donor with breast cancer.

The CDR3 nucleotides are TGTGCCAGCAGCTTAGATAGGGCGGCAGGCTACACCTTC. Residues: CASSLDRAAGYTF. The chain uses TRBV7-2 and TRBJ1-2, with unresolved D. V lost 1 base and J lost 8, with 11 bases in between. Germline-derived CDR1 and CDR2 are SGHTA and FQGNSA. The CDR3 covers 13 residues. Based on the CDR3 plus reference TRBV7-2 and TRBJ1-2, the full variable domain is GAGVSQSPSNKVTEKGKDVELRCDPISGHTALYWYRQSLGQGLEFLIYFQGNSAPDKSGLPSDRFSAERTGGSVSTLTIQRTQQEDSAVYLCASSLDRAAGYTFGSGTRLTVV.